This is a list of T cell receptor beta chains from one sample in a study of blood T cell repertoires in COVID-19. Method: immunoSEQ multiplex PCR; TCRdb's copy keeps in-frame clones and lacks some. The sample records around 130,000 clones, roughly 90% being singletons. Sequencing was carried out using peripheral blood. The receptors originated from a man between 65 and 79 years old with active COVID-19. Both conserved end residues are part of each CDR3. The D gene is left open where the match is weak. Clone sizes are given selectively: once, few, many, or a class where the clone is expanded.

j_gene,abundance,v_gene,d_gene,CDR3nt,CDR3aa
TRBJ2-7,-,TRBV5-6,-,TGTGCCAGCAGCTTGGCGGGCAGGAGCGGCTACGAGCAGTACTTC,CASSLAGRSGYEQYF
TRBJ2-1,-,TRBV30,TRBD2,TGTGCCCGCCAGGAGGGAGGGATGAATGAGCAGTTCTTC,CARQEGGMNEQFF
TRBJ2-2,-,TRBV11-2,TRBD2,TGTGCCAGCAGCTTAGTAGTAGCGGGAGGAACGAACACCGGGGAGCTGTTTTTT,CASSLVVAGGTNTGELFF
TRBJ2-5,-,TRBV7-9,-,TGTGCCAGCAGCTTCGGGGGAGACCCACAAGAGACCCAGTACTTC,CASSFGGDPQETQYF
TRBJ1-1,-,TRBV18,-,TGTGCCAGCTCACCACTAGGCCAGGGAGGCACTGAAGCTTTCTTT,CASSPLGQGGTEAFF
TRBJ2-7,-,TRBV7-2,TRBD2,TGTGCCAGCAGCTTAGGGGGGACTACGAACGAGCAGTACTTC,CASSLGGTTNEQYF
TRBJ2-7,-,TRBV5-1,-,TGCGCCAGCAGCTTGATGCGGGACGGTTACGAGCAGTACTTC,CASSLMRDGYEQYF
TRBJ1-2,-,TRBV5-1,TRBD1,TGCGCCAGCAGCCCCACCGGGACAGCCTATGGCTACACCTTC,CASSPTGTAYGYTF
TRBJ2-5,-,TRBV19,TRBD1,TGTGCCAGTAGTATTGACAGACAGGGTGAGACCCAGTACTTC,CASSIDRQGETQYF
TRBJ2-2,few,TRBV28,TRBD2,TGTGCCAGCAGTCCCCTCCGGCTAGCGGGAGCAGACGGGGAGCTGTTTTTT,CASSPLRLAGADGELFF
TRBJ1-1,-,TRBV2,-,TGTGCCAGCATCCGAGCCACAGTGAACACTGAAGCTTTCTTT,CASIRATVNTEAFF
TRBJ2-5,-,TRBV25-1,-,TGTGCCAGCAGTGATCCCTCTGGCGGAGAAGAGACCCAGTACTTC,CASSDPSGGEETQYF
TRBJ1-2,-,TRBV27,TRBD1,TGTGCCAGCAGGACAGGGGAGGAGGATGGCTACACCTTC,CASRTGEEDGYTF
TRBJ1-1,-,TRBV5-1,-,TGCGCCAGCAGCCCGAACAGGGTTGACACTGAAGCTTTCTTT,CASSPNRVDTEAFF
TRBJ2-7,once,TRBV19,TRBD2,TGTGCCAGTAGTAGATCTAGCGGATACTACGAGCAGTACTTC,CASSRSSGYYEQYF
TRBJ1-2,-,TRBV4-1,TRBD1,TGCGCCAGCAGCCAATCTCCGACAGGGATTAACTATGGCTACACCTTC,CASSQSPTGINYGYTF
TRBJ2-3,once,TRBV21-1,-,TGTGCCAGCAAGGGACCTAGCGGGAGTGGGGGCACAGATACGCAGTATTTT,CASKGPSGSGGTDTQYF
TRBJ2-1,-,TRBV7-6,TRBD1,TGTGCCAGCAGCTTGGGGACAGGGGGCGTTTGGGAGCAGTTCTTC,CASSLGTGGVWEQFF
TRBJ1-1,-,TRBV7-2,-,TGTGCCAGCAGCGTCGGACAGAACACTGAAGCTTTCTTT,CASSVGQNTEAFF
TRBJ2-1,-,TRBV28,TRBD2,TGTGCCAGCAGCCTGGGACTAGCGGGAATCAATGAGCAGTTCTTC,CASSLGLAGINEQFF
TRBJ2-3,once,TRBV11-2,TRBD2,TGTGCCAGCAGCCCCAGCCAACTAGCGGGAGCGCGTGGGGATACGCAGTATTTT,CASSPSQLAGARGDTQYF
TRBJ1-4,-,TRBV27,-,TGTGCCAGCAGTTTATCCCCTACAGGGATTGGCGAAAAACTGTTTTTT,CASSLSPTGIGEKLFF
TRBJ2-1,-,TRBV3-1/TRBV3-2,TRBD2,TGTGCCAGCAGCCAAGATCTAGCGGGAGTAGAGCAGTTCTTC,CASSQDLAGVEQFF
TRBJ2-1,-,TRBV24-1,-,TGTGCCACCAGTGACCCGCCGGGCGGGACGGATGAGCAGTTCTTC,CATSDPPGGTDEQFF
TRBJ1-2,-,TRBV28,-,TGTGCCAGCAGTATCAATTATGGCTACACCTTC,CASSINYGYTF
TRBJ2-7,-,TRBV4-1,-,TGCGCCAGCAGCCAAGATTGGGGTGGGGCAGGGACCTACGAGCAGTACTTC,CASSQDWGGAGTYEQYF
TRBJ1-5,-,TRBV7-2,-,TGTGCCAGCAGCTGGAGCGACGGCCCGGGGCCCCAGCATTTT,CASSWSDGPGPQHF
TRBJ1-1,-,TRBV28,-,TGTGCCAGCAGTTTAAGGGGCCAGCCGAACACTGAAGCTTTCTTT,CASSLRGQPNTEAFF
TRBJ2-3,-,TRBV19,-,TGTGCCAGTAGCTCCGGCGGTAGCCCGGGCACAGATACGCAGTATTTT,CASSSGGSPGTDTQYF
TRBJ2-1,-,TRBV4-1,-,TGCGCCAGCAGCCAAGACCCGGTAGCGGATTCCTACAATGAGCAGTTCTTC,CASSQDPVADSYNEQFF
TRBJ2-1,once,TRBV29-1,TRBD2,TGCAGCGTTGAAGGGGCTAGCGGGAGGAGCTCCTACAATGAGCAGTTCTTC,CSVEGASGRSSYNEQFF
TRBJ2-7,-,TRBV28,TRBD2,TGTGCCAGCAGTTTCCGGGGGGTCTCCTACGAGCAGTACTTC,CASSFRGVSYEQYF
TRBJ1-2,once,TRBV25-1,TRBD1,TGTGCCAGCACTGCGACAGGGTTAGGAGGCTACACCTTC,CASTATGLGGYTF
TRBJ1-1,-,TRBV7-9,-,TGTGCCAGCAGCTCAACTGTTGGCACTGAAGCTTTCTTT,CASSSTVGTEAFF
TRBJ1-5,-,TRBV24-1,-,TGTGCCACCAGTGATTCCCGACAGAATCAGCCCCAGCATTTT,CATSDSRQNQPQHF
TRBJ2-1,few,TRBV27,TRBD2,TGTGCCAGCACCCCGCACGGGAGGGCCCCCAATGAGCAGTTCTTC,CASTPHGRAPNEQFF
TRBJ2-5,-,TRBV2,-,TGTGCCAGCAGAAACAGGGCCCACGAGACCCAGTACTTC,CASRNRAHETQYF
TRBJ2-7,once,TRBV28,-,TGTGCCAGCCGCGGACAGAGCTCCTACGAGCAGTACTTC,CASRGQSSYEQYF
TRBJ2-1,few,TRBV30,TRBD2,TGTGCCTGGACGATAGCGGGAGGCGAGAATGAGCAGTTCTTC,CAWTIAGGENEQFF
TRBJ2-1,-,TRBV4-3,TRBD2,TGCGCCAGCAGCCGCATGGGACTAGCGGAGACACTCTACAATGAGCAGTTCTTC,CASSRMGLAETLYNEQFF
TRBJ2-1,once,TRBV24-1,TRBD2,TGTGCCACCAGTGAAACCCTACCGGGACTAGCGGGAGGTGAGCAGTTCTTC,CATSETLPGLAGGEQFF
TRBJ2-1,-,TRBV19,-,TGTGCCAGTAGTGCGGGATACAATGAGCAGTTCTTC,CASSAGYNEQFF
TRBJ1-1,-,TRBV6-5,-,TGTGCCAGCACCCTCTTCGGGATGAACACTGAAGCTTTCTTT,CASTLFGMNTEAFF
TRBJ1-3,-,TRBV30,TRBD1,TGTGCCTGGAGGCCCGGGACAGGGAGTGGAAACACCATATATTTT,CAWRPGTGSGNTIYF
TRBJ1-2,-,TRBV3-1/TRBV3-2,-,TGTGCCAGCAGCCAAGATGTACCGGGTAGCTATGGCTACACCTTC,CASSQDVPGSYGYTF
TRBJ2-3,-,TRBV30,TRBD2,TGTGCCTGGAGCTTTAGCGGGTGGGGCACAGATACGCAGTATTTT,CAWSFSGWGTDTQYF
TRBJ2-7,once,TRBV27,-,TGTGCCAGCAGTTCAGACAGGCCGAATTACCCCTACGAGCAGTACTTC,CASSSDRPNYPYEQYF
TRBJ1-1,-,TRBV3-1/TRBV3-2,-,TGTGCCAGCAGCCGACAGGTAGGCACTGAAGCTTTCTTT,CASSRQVGTEAFF
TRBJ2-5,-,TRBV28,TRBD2,TGTGCCAGCAGTCTGGGACTAGTTGGGGAGACCCAGTACTTC,CASSLGLVGETQYF
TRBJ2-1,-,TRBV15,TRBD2,TGTGCCACCAGCAGAGATAGCGGGTGGGACTACAATGAGCAGTTCTTC,CATSRDSGWDYNEQFF
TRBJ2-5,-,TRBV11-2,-,TGTGCCAGCAGCTTAATAGGGGCGGATGAGACCCAGTACTTC,CASSLIGADETQYF
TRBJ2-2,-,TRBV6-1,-,TGTGCCAGCAGTGAAGGGGCTAGCCCGAGGGAGCTGTTTTTT,CASSEGASPRELFF
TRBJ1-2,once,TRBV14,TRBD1,TGTGCCAGCAGCCACTCCGGGACAGGGGCTTTATACTATGGCTACACCTTC,CASSHSGTGALYYGYTF
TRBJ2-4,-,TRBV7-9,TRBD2,TGTGCCAGCAGCCCCGGACTAGCCGAAGACAAAAACATTCAGTACTTC,CASSPGLAEDKNIQYF
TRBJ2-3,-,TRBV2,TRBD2,TGTGCCAGCAGTGGAGGGCTAGCGGGACGCACAGATACGCAGTATTTT,CASSGGLAGRTDTQYF